Listed below are T cell receptor beta chains from one sample, sequenced in a study of response to subunit inactivated influenza vaccine. TCRdb called the RT-PCR reads again in MiXCR, with one record for every CDR3 protein. The repertoire holds 500,000 to 600,000 distinct CDR3 sequences, with 13% as singletons. The sample here was PBMCs from blood, taken 40 to 50 days after vaccination. These receptors were obtained from a man aged 45-60 years who received an inactivated influenza vaccine. Each CDR3 is given with its conserved first and last residue. Each record gives: clone size, J gene, D gene, CDR3 length, V gene, CDR3 protein, CDR3 DNA. The D gene is left open where the match is weak. The listing skips clone size in some rows; elsewhere it reads once, few, many or a size class.

clone size: many; J gene: TRBJ1-1; D gene: TRBD1; CDR3 length: 14; V gene: TRBV20-1; CDR3 protein: CSARGRGQGQEAFF; CDR3 DNA: TGCAGTGCTAGAGGACGTGGACAGGGGCAAGAAGCTTTCTTT
clone size: -; J gene: TRBJ2-7; D gene: -; CDR3 length: 14; V gene: TRBV18; CDR3 protein: CASSRASLGYEQYF; CDR3 DNA: TGTGCCAGCTCACGGGCTAGCCTGGGGTACGAGCAGTACTTC
clone size: few; J gene: TRBJ1-2; D gene: -; CDR3 length: 13; V gene: TRBV7-2; CDR3 protein: CASSLPATRGYTF; CDR3 DNA: TGTGCCAGCAGCTTACCAGCCACGCGGGGCTACACCTTC
clone size: -; J gene: TRBJ1-3; D gene: -; CDR3 length: 15; V gene: TRBV18; CDR3 protein: CASSPRGVTGNTIYF; CDR3 DNA: TGTGCCAGCTCACCACGGGGGGTCACTGGAAACACCATATATTTT
clone size: few; J gene: TRBJ2-3; D gene: -; CDR3 length: 15; V gene: TRBV7-2; CDR3 protein: CASSVTGGYTDTQYF; CDR3 DNA: TGTGCCAGCAGCGTGACGGGGGGCTACACAGATACGCAGTATTTT
clone size: -; J gene: TRBJ1-2; D gene: TRBD1; CDR3 length: 17; V gene: TRBV12-3/TRBV12-4; CDR3 protein: CASSLVGQGPFNYGYTF; CDR3 DNA: TGTGCCAGCAGTTTGGTAGGACAGGGGCCTTTTAACTATGGCTACACCTTC
clone size: many; J gene: TRBJ2-1; D gene: TRBD1; CDR3 length: 13; V gene: TRBV20-1; CDR3 protein: CSARSGTANEQFF; CDR3 DNA: TGCAGTGCTAGATCCGGGACAGCGAATGAGCAGTTCTTC
clone size: -; J gene: TRBJ2-3; D gene: TRBD1; CDR3 length: 14; V gene: TRBV7-9; CDR3 protein: CASSFATGVDTQYF; CDR3 DNA: TGTGCCAGCAGCTTCGCGACAGGGGTAGATACGCAGTATTTT
clone size: -; J gene: TRBJ2-1; D gene: TRBD1; CDR3 length: 15; V gene: TRBV3-1; CDR3 protein: CASSQTGYSYNEQFF; CDR3 DNA: TGTGCCAGCAGCCAGACAGGGTATTCCTACAATGAGCAGTTCTTC
clone size: -; J gene: TRBJ1-5; D gene: -; CDR3 length: 13; V gene: TRBV28; CDR3 protein: CASERNSNQPQHF; CDR3 DNA: TGTGCCAGCGAGAGGAATAGCAATCAGCCCCAGCATTTT
clone size: -; J gene: TRBJ2-5; D gene: -; CDR3 length: 15; V gene: TRBV5-1; CDR3 protein: CATSENPGVQETQYF; CDR3 DNA: TGCGCCACCAGCGAGAATCCGGGGGTCCAAGAGACCCAGTACTTC
clone size: few; J gene: TRBJ2-7; D gene: TRBD2; CDR3 length: 15; V gene: TRBV10-3; CDR3 protein: CAISLSGGPTYEQYF; CDR3 DNA: TGTGCCATCAGTTTAAGCGGGGGGCCTACCTACGAGCAGTACTTC
clone size: few; J gene: TRBJ2-5; D gene: -; CDR3 length: 16; V gene: TRBV12-3/TRBV12-4; CDR3 protein: CASTRLQGLAEETQYF; CDR3 DNA: TGTGCCAGCACTCGTTTGCAAGGGCTAGCTGAGGAGACCCAGTACTTC
clone size: -; J gene: TRBJ2-1; D gene: -; CDR3 length: 16; V gene: TRBV4-3; CDR3 protein: CASSQGRSSSYNEQFF; CDR3 DNA: TGCGCCAGCAGCCAAGGAAGGAGTAGCTCCTACAATGAGCAGTTCTTC
clone size: many; J gene: TRBJ1-2; D gene: -; CDR3 length: 14; V gene: TRBV7-2; CDR3 protein: CASRPTGNNYGYTF; CDR3 DNA: TGTGCCAGCAGACCTACAGGGAACAACTATGGCTACACCTTC
clone size: many; J gene: TRBJ2-3; D gene: TRBD2; CDR3 length: 15; V gene: TRBV20-1; CDR3 protein: CSARGLAGRTDTQYF; CDR3 DNA: TGCAGTGCTAGGGGTCTAGCGGGGCGCACAGATACGCAGTATTTT
clone size: once; J gene: TRBJ2-7; D gene: -; CDR3 length: 15; V gene: TRBV5-1; CDR3 protein: CASSTGRRSAYEQYF; CDR3 DNA: TGCGCCAGCAGCACCGGACGGCGGTCAGCCTACGAGCAGTACTTC
clone size: few; J gene: TRBJ2-4; D gene: -; CDR3 length: 15; V gene: TRBV7-2; CDR3 protein: CASSPDSWAKNIQYF; CDR3 DNA: TGTGCCAGCAGCCCGGACAGTTGGGCCAAAAACATTCAGTACTTC
clone size: many; J gene: TRBJ2-1; D gene: TRBD1; CDR3 length: 14; V gene: TRBV5-1; CDR3 protein: CASSPGQLYNEQFF; CDR3 DNA: TGCGCCAGTTCTCCGGGACAGCTATACAATGAGCAGTTCTTC
clone size: -; J gene: TRBJ2-2; D gene: TRBD1; CDR3 length: 15; V gene: TRBV2; CDR3 protein: CASTRGQGRTGELFF; CDR3 DNA: TGTGCCAGCACTCGGGGACAGGGGCGAACCGGGGAGCTGTTTTTT
clone size: -; J gene: TRBJ1-1; D gene: -; CDR3 length: 13; V gene: TRBV11-1; CDR3 protein: CASSKDSDTEAFF; CDR3 DNA: TGTGCCAGCAGCAAAGACAGCGACACTGAAGCTTTCTTT
clone size: -; J gene: TRBJ2-7; D gene: -; CDR3 length: 16; V gene: TRBV9; CDR3 protein: CASSAGPDATLREQYF; CDR3 DNA: TGTGCCAGCAGCGCGGGCCCGGACGCTACTCTACGAGAGCAGTACTTC
clone size: -; J gene: TRBJ2-1; D gene: -; CDR3 length: 15; V gene: TRBV3-1; CDR3 protein: CASSQGTMKAGEQFF; CDR3 DNA: TGTGCCAGCAGCCAAGGCACCATGAAAGCGGGCGAGCAGTTCTTC
clone size: many; J gene: TRBJ2-3; D gene: -; CDR3 length: 13; V gene: TRBV24-1; CDR3 protein: CATSHPGTDTQYF; CDR3 DNA: TGTGCCACCTCACACCCGGGGACAGATACGCAGTATTTT
clone size: -; J gene: TRBJ1-4; D gene: -; CDR3 length: 14; V gene: TRBV20-1; CDR3 protein: CSASGLATNEKLFF; CDR3 DNA: TGCAGTGCTAGTGGGTTAGCAACTAATGAAAAACTGTTTTTT
clone size: -; J gene: TRBJ2-3; D gene: TRBD1; CDR3 length: 17; V gene: TRBV5-1; CDR3 protein: CASSRGRDRVSSDTQYF; CDR3 DNA: TGCGCCAGCAGTCGGGGTCGGGACAGGGTATCCTCCGATACGCAGTATTTT
clone size: few; J gene: TRBJ2-5; D gene: -; CDR3 length: 16; V gene: TRBV4-3; CDR3 protein: CASSQDLRGAGETQYF; CDR3 DNA: TGCGCCAGCAGCCAAGATCTGAGGGGGGCCGGGGAGACCCAGTACTTC
clone size: few; J gene: TRBJ2-7; D gene: -; CDR3 length: 15; V gene: TRBV7-2; CDR3 protein: CASSQTVAGAYEQYF; CDR3 DNA: TGTGCCAGCAGCCAAACGGTGGCAGGGGCCTACGAGCAGTACTTC
clone size: once; J gene: TRBJ2-7; D gene: TRBD1; CDR3 length: 16; V gene: TRBV7-8; CDR3 protein: CASTDGTGVSSYEQYF; CDR3 DNA: TGTGCCAGCACCGACGGGACAGGCGTTTCCTCCTACGAGCAGTACTTC
clone size: -; J gene: TRBJ2-7; D gene: -; CDR3 length: 14; V gene: TRBV5-6; CDR3 protein: CASSWGQELYEQYF; CDR3 DNA: TGTGCCAGCAGCTGGGGGCAGGAGCTCTACGAGCAGTACTTC
clone size: -; J gene: TRBJ2-7; D gene: -; CDR3 length: 12; V gene: TRBV20-1; CDR3 protein: CSARDMVLEQYF; CDR3 DNA: TGCAGTGCTAGAGATATGGTTTTGGAGCAGTACTTC
clone size: -; J gene: TRBJ2-1; D gene: -; CDR3 length: 15; V gene: TRBV20-1; CDR3 protein: CSARDLKGAYNEQFF; CDR3 DNA: TGCAGTGCTAGAGATTTGAAGGGTGCATACAATGAGCAGTTCTTC
clone size: many; J gene: TRBJ2-7; D gene: -; CDR3 length: 13; V gene: TRBV9; CDR3 protein: CASSPYGGYEQYF; CDR3 DNA: TGTGCCAGCAGCCCCTATGGGGGATACGAGCAGTACTTC